Included here is one T cell receptor (beta chain) sequence, with context. What it binds is unknown. A much more abundant neighbour one base away suggests this may be a read error. This sample is part of a study of CD8 T cells in ankylosing spondylitis. General study points: The study identified a TCR beta motif of under ten highly homologous variants that appeared characteristic of ankylosing spondylitis blood.

CDR3 size: 14 residues. Germline V gene lookup returns CDR1 SGHTA and CDR2 FQGNSA. V dropped 7 bases and J dropped 10 bases, with 20 bases sitting between them. From the 5' RACE reads, TCRdb called clonotypes with MiXCR, one entry per CDR3 protein. The sample consists of 200,000 to 300,000 distinct CDR3 sequences, 8% to 11% of them appearing once. V is TRBV7-2 and J is TRBJ2-1; D perhaps matches TRBD2 (7 bases). The TCR comes from a male donor with ankylosing spondylitis or in good health (not recorded which). Material: blood, either unsorted or a sorted T cell fraction (not recorded which). The CDR3 spells CASTYPGGLTEQFF. CDR3 sequence (DNA): TGTGCCAGCACCTACCCGGGGGGCCTTACCGAGCAGTTCTTC.